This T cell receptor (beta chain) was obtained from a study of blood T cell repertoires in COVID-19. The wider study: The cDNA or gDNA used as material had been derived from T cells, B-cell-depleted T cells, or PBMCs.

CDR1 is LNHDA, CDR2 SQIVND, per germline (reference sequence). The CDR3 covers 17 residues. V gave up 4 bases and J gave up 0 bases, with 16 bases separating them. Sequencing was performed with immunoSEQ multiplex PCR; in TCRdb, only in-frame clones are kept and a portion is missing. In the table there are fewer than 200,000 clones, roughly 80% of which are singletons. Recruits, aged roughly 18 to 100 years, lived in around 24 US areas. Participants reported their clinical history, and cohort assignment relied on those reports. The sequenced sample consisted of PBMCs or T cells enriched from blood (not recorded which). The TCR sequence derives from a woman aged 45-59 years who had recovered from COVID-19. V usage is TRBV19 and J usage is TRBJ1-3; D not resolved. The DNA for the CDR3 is TGTGCCAGTAGTACTCGGCGTCAGGAACCCTCTGGAAACACCATATATTTT. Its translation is CASSTRRQEPSGNTIYF.